The clone carrying this TCR beta chain occurred many times. Its antigen remains unknown. This sample is part of a study of regulatory T cells in long-lasting Graves disease. Study results and limitations: There were preferences for TRBV28, TRBJ1-2 and TRBJ2-5 in persistent disease. The number of shared public clonotypes was higher in persistent patients (fewer than 3,000) than new patients (966).

Arm-PCR of CDR3 regions with iRepertoire HTBI primers generated TCR beta libraries. Authors' data handling: The samples yielded approximately 62 TRBV and some 15 TRBJ segments. MiXCR, applied by TCRdb to the multiplex PCR reads, yields one record per CDR3 protein. TCRdb, not the original authors, processed these V and J calls. The table includes 400,000 to 500,000 distinct CDR3 sequences, 20% to 25% detected once. Germline V lookup: CDR1 MDHEN, CDR2 SYDVKM. The CDR3 length is 11 residues. Between the trimmed V and J ends, which lost 10 bases and 4 bases, there was a span of 7 bases. The time point was: persistent/refractory GD, antithyroid drugs over 5 years with positive TRAb. PBMCs provided the RNA from which the TCR library was made. Clinicians diagnosed Graves' disease using American Thyroid Association guidelines.

Source: peripheral blood mononuclear cells (PBMCs), taken when the disease was refractory, from a patient treated with antithyroid drugs. V is TRBV28 and J is TRBJ2-2; D is unclear. This clonotype originated in a female donor with Graves disease. The CDR3 coding sequence is TGTGCCACCCGAGGCACCGGGGAGCTGTTTTTT. Its protein product is CATRGTGELFF.